Presented here are 14 T cell receptor beta chains from one specimen sequenced in a study of T cell repertoires in cytomegalovirus infection (dated by TCRdb to between 2017 and 2020). The treatment or condition label, read with the paper, signifies: in vitro stimulation with specific CMV peptide epitopes to enrich CMV-specific T cells. These receptors have no identified antigens. TCRdb shows the sequencer as Illumina HiSeq 1500. TCRdb passed the public sequencing reads through fastp at Q25 and MiXCR, retaining productive beta sequences. Entries are consolidated by CDR3 protein sequence, retaining the most common genes and DNA. The sample contains around 360,000 distinct CDR3 sequences, roughly 36% of them found a single time. The biggest ten clones account for roughly 14% of the sample. This sample comprised cultured PBMCs, obtained from culture after CMV antigen stimulation. The source is a human donor in good health (CMV status not recorded). Some clones in this sample may be carry-over from other donors' samples.

The chain is built from TRBV6-5 and TRBJ1-2, with TRBD1 matching over 9 bases. Trimming cost V 3 bases and J 4 bases; bases outside gene matches: 12. This CDR3 spans 17 amino acids. Germline CDR1 is MNHEY and CDR2 is SVGAGI. The CDR3 DNA reads as TGTGCCAGCAGTTATCAGGGGCGGGGACAGGGATTCTATGGCTACACCTTC. Residues: CASSYQGRGQGFYGYTF.

CDR3 residues: CASSRRGLNTEAFF. CDR3 nucleotides: TGTGCCAGCAGCCGAAGGGGACTGAACACTGAAGCTTTCTTT. This chain links TRBV7-2 with TRBJ1-1, with a possible D match to TRBD1 (5 bases). This CDR3 has 14 amino acids. Germline V gene lookup returns CDR1 SGHTA and CDR2 FQGNSA. V gave up 5 bases and J gave up 0 bases, with 10 bases separating them.

V gene TRBV19 combines with J gene TRBJ2-3; D gene uncertain. The CDR3 consists of 12 residues. V was cut by 9 bases and J by 3 bases, with 10 bases left in between. Germline V gene sequence: CDR1 LNHDA, CDR2 SQIVND (reference sequence). CDR3 protein: CASGWITDTQYF. The CDR3 bases are TGTGCCAGCGGGTGGATAACAGATACGCAGTATTTT.

CDR3 loop: CASSQSGSGEQYF. CDR3 in DNA: TGTGCCAGCAGCCAGAGCGGGAGTGGCGAGCAGTACTTC. This chain links TRBV6-6 with TRBJ2-7, with 8 nucleotides matching TRBD2. The J segment lost 6 bases and the V segment lost 6 bases, leaving 7 bases of the junction unmatched. CDR1 is MNHNY and CDR2 is SVGAGI in the germline V gene (reference sequence). This CDR3 is 13 amino acids long.

V gene TRBV6-2 or TRBV6-3 combines with J gene TRBJ2-1, with 11 bases fitting TRBD2. CDR3 length: 15 amino acids. Looked up from germline, CDR1 is MNHEY and CDR2 is SVGEGT. Trimming cost V 6 bases and J 9 bases; bases outside gene matches: 10. The CDR3 is CASSPTSGSNTEQFF. CDR3 sequence (DNA): TGTGCCAGCAGCCCTACTAGCGGGAGTAATACTGAGCAGTTCTTC.

The chain uses TRBV7-6 and TRBJ2-5; D call uncertain. Trimming stripped 2 bases from V and 5 bases from J, with 15 bases between. The CDR3 length is 15 residues. CDR1 and CDR2 from the germline V gene are SGHVS and FNYEAQ. CDR3 in amino acids: CASSLPSTLLETQYF. As DNA, the CDR3 is TGTGCCAGCAGCTTACCCTCGACTCTATTGGAGACCCAGTACTTC.

This chain's CDR3 is CSARDRWQYF. The CDR3 region has the DNA TGCAGTGCTAGAGATCGTTGGCAGTACTTC. This chain connects TRBV20-1 to TRBJ2-7, with D uncertain. Germline values: CDR1 DFQATT, CDR2 SNEGSKA (reference sequence). Trimming pared 0 bases from V and 9 bases from J, leaving 6 bases between. The CDR3 runs 10 residues.

This chain joins TRBV7-9 and TRBJ1-1; a possible D gene is TRBD1 (6 bases). Trimming stripped 5 bases from V and 7 bases from J, with 11 bases between. The CDR3 runs 12 residues. Germline loops: CDR1 SEHNR, CDR2 FQNEAQ (reference sequence). The CDR3 region is CASSHGTYEAFF. The CDR3 DNA sequence: TGTGCCAGCAGCCACGGGACATATGAAGCTTTCTTT.

CDR3 sequence reads: CASSLVPSGPAELYEQYF. Written as DNA, the CDR3 is TGTGCCAGCAGCTTAGTCCCCTCGGGGCCCGCGGAGCTATACGAGCAGTACTTC. The V gene is TRBV7-2, the J gene TRBJ2-7, with D perhaps being TRBD1 or TRBD2 (5 bases each). Germline V gene lookup returns CDR1 SGHTA and CDR2 FQGNSA. With 1 base removed from V and 4 bases from J, the gap between germline ends came to 23 bases. The CDR3 has 18 residues.

CDR3 nucleotides: TGTGCCAGCAAGAGTTGGGCCAGCGGGAGCTGGAATGAGCAGTTCTTC. Protein product: CASKSWASGSWNEQFF. The chain links TRBV6-6 to TRBJ2-1; 8 nucleotides align to TRBD2. The CDR3 runs 16 residues. After removal of 7 bases from V and 7 bases from J, the junction contained 15 bases not matched to a gene. The germline CDR1 and CDR2 sequences are MNHNY and SVGAGI (reference sequence).

There are a few counts of this clonotype. The CDR3 nucleotides are TGCGCCAGCAGCCAGGAACTAGCGGGAGTTAAAGGAGAGACCCAGTACTTC. Protein product: CASSQELAGVKGETQYF. The V call is TRBV4-3, the J call TRBJ2-5; 11 positions agree with TRBD2. The V segment lost 3 bases and the J segment 4 bases; nucleotides outside the gene matches: 10. This CDR3 is built from 17 residues. Germline CDR1 is LGHNA and CDR2 is YSLEER.

The chain employs TRBV10-2 and TRBJ2-3, with 8 bases identical to TRBD1. The CDR3 length is 14 residues. The V gene end was trimmed by 5 bases and the J gene end by 3 bases; junction bases not matched to a gene: 4. Germline CDR1 is WSHSY and CDR2 is SAAADI. As DNA, the CDR3 is TGCGCCAGCAGTAGACAGGGGAGGACAGATACGCAGTATTTT. Amino acid sequence: CASSRQGRTDTQYF.

J is TRBJ2-3 and V is TRBV7-2; 7 bases are a match to TRBD2. The germline gives CDR1 SGHTA, CDR2 FQGNSA. V was clipped by 3 bases and J by 5 bases; unmatched bases: 5. The CDR3 totals 14 residues. CDR3 region: CASSFREARDTQYF. The DNA for the CDR3 is TGTGCCAGCAGCTTCCGGGAGGCCCGAGATACGCAGTATTTT.

The genes are TRBV4-1 and TRBJ2-3, with 7 bases identical to TRBD2. This CDR3 is 14 amino acids long. From germline, CDR1 is MGHRA and CDR2 YSYEKL. Trimming cost V 1 base and J 6 bases; bases outside gene matches: 4. This CDR3 is CASSQVAGVDTQYF. The CDR3 DNA follows: TGCGCCAGCAGCCAAGTCGCGGGAGTGGATACGCAGTATTTT.